This T cell receptor (beta chain) was captured in a study of cytomegalovirus exposure and HLA in healthy donors. Study-wide background: The 90 to 150 validation repertoires were produced on the same platform as the 670 or so repertoires of the first cohort. This was reported in a later analysis.

Measured with immunoSEQ multiplex PCR; TCRdb has only the in-frame clones, and not every one. The table shows about 100,000 clones, with approximately 96% occurring only once. This clone was recorded only once. Its antigen is currently unknown. Overall study results and limits: The classifier reportedly diagnosed cytomegalovirus status with high specificity and sensitivity.

Trimming took 3 bases from V and 5 from J, leaving 8 bases between them. Germline assignment: CDR1 LNHDA and CDR2 SQIVND (reference sequence). The CDR3 loop spans 12 amino acids. Material for sequencing was PBMCs. The V gene is TRBV19, the J gene TRBJ2-7, with D uncertain. The sequence came from a woman between 18 and 30 years old in good health and CMV-seronegative. The CDR3: CASSIGLDEQYF. CDR3 sequence (DNA): TGTGCCAGTAGTATCGGGTTGGACGAGCAGTACTTC.